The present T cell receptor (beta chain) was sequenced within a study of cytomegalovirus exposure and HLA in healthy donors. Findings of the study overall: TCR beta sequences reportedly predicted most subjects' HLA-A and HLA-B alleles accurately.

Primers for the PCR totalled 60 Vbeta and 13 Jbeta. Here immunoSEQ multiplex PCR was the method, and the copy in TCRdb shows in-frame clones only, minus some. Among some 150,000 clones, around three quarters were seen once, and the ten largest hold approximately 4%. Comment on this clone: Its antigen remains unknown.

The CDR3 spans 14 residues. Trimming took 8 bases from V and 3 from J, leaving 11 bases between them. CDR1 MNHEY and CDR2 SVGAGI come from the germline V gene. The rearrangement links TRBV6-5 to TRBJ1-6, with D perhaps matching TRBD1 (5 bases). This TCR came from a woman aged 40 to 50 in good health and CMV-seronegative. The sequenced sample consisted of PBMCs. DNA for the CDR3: TGTGCCAGCGGAGGGGTGCTCTATAATTCACCCCTCCACTTT. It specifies CASGGVLYNSPLHF.